The next 17 T cell receptor beta chains were all read from a single sample in a study of Graves' ophthalmopathy and Graves' hyperthyroidism. The study amplified TCR beta CDR3 regions using RNA transcripts. HTBI primers served in a first-round RT-PCR, which a second-round multiplex PCR followed. MiXCR, run by TCRdb on the multiplex PCR reads, gives a single entry per CDR3 protein. The data contain 300,000 to 400,000 distinct CDR3 sequences, roughly 15% of them singletons. The sequenced sample was peripheral blood. The receptors were gathered from an adult man with Graves' ophthalmopathy.

Many counts were recorded for this clonotype. CDR3 sequence reads: CASNQGQGAPRQYF. CDR3 nucleotide sequence: TGTGCCAGCAATCAGGGACAGGGGGCGCCGAGACAGTACTTC. V gene TRBV7-9 combines with J gene TRBJ2-7, with TRBD1 identical over 12 bases. The germline gives CDR1 SEHNR, CDR2 FQNEAQ (reference sequence). V lost 7 bases to trimming and J lost 10 bases; unmatched junction nucleotides: 11. The CDR3 has 14 amino acids.

This clonotype was picked up many times. The J gene is TRBJ2-7, the V gene TRBV20-1, with D possibly matching TRBD1 (5 bases). The CDR3 is 15 amino acids. Germline loops: CDR1 DFQATT, CDR2 SNEGSKA (reference sequence). V was clipped by 0 bases and J by 7 bases, with 19 bases between them. CDR3 residues: CSARDAQQGIREQYF. The CDR3 DNA reads as TGCAGTGCTAGAGATGCCCAGCAGGGAATTCGTGAGCAGTACTTC.

This clonotype occurred many times. The chain couples TRBV28 to TRBJ2-5; D unresolved. The V gene lost 1 base and the J gene lost 4 bases, with 10 bases spanning the gap. The CDR3 has 14 amino acids. Per the germline V gene, CDR1 is MDHEN and CDR2 is SYDVKM. The CDR3 loop is CASSLSQVGETQYF. The CDR3 nucleotides read TGTGCCAGCAGTTTATCGCAGGTAGGAGAGACCCAGTACTTC.

The sample holds many counts of this clonotype. V and J are TRBV10-3 and TRBJ2-2, with D perhaps matching TRBD1 or TRBD2 (5 bases each). V was pared by 4 bases and J by 3 bases, with 9 bases between. This CDR3 comprises 14 residues. The germline V gene has CDR1 ENHRY and CDR2 SYGVKD. The CDR3 protein is CAISAGTYTGELFF. The DNA for the CDR3 is TGTGCCATCAGTGCCGGGACCTACACCGGGGAGCTGTTTTTT.

This clonotype was observed a single time. This chain uses TRBV11-2 with TRBJ1-1; TRBD1 matches 9 bases. The CDR3 loop spans 17 amino acids. Trimming cost V 3 bases and J 5 bases; bases outside gene matches: 13. Germline V CDR1 and CDR2: SGHAT, FQNNGV. CDR3 DNA sequence: TGTGCCAGCAGCTTGTCTTCCGGGACAGGGACGAGGACTGAAGCTTTCTTT. Translation: CASSLSSGTGTRTEAFF.

This clonotype was seen a few times. This rearrangement joins TRBV28 to TRBJ1-1; D possibly corresponds to TRBD1 (6 bases). The CDR3 is made up of 14 amino acids. V was cut by 5 bases and J by 0 bases, with 10 bases left in between. CDR1 and CDR2 from the germline V gene are MDHEN and SYDVKM. CDR3 coding DNA: TGTGCCAGCAGTGAGAGGGGGTTGAACACTGAAGCTTTCTTT. Translating it yields CASSERGLNTEAFF.

The J gene is TRBJ2-2, the V gene TRBV6-1; tentative D call: TRBD1 (5 bases). The CDR3 spans 14 residues. With 1 base removed from V and 5 bases from J, the gap between germline ends came to 8 bases. In germline, CDR1 is MNHNS, CDR2 SASEGT. CDR3 amino acids: CASSEVGVTGELFF. The CDR3, as DNA: TGTGCCAGCAGTGAAGTAGGGGTAACCGGGGAGCTGTTTTTT.

This clonotype has at least ten counts. The CDR3 coding sequence is TGCAGTGCCAGGGGGCAGGCGAACACTGAAGCTTTCTTT. This encodes CSARGQANTEAFF. The rearrangement links TRBV20-1 to TRBJ1-1, with TRBD1 identical over 8 bases. Looked up from germline, CDR1 is DFQATT and CDR2 is SNEGSKA (reference sequence). The trim removed 6 bases at V and 1 base at J, leaving 4 bases unmatched. The CDR3 runs 13 residues.

This clonotype was counted many times. The chain has TRBV7-2 and TRBJ1-1; no reliable D call. This CDR3 spans 14 amino acids. The V end was cut by 1 base, the J end by 1 base, with 7 bases between. Germline V CDR1 and CDR2: SGHTA, FQGNSA. This chain's CDR3 is CASSLDARNTEAFF. The DNA of the CDR3 is TGTGCCAGCAGCTTAGATGCAAGGAACACTGAAGCTTTCTTT.

The V gene is TRBV6-1, the J gene TRBJ1-5; tentatively, D is TRBD1 (6 bases). Germline V CDR1 and CDR2: MNHNS, SASEGT. Trimming pared 6 bases from V and 8 bases from J, leaving 14 bases between. The length of the CDR3 is 13 residues. CDR3 nucleotides: TGTGCCAGCAGCCCAACAGGGAGTAAGCCCCAGCATTTT. Its translation is CASSPTGSKPQHF.

The V gene is TRBV7-8, the J gene TRBJ1-1; TRBD1 aligns across 9 bases. Trimming at V came to 0 bases and at J to 8 bases, leaving 10 bases not matched to a gene. Germline V CDR1 and CDR2: SGHVS, FQNEAQ. This CDR3 is built from 16 residues. Here the CDR3 reads CASSLALRDRAMEAFF. The CDR3, as DNA: TGTGCCAGCAGCTTAGCGCTCCGGGACAGGGCCATGGAAGCTTTCTTT.

This clonotype has a count of ten or more. The chain joins TRBV5-1 to TRBJ2-2; tentatively, D is TRBD1 (5 bases). Trimming stripped 0 bases from V and 1 base from J, with 10 bases between. In germline, CDR1 is SGHRS, CDR2 YFSETQ. This CDR3 comprises 16 residues. CDR3 coding DNA: TGCGCCAGCAGCTTGGGACCCACAGGGAACACCGGGGAGCTGTTTTTT. It codes for CASSLGPTGNTGELFF.

This clonotype was seen many times. The genes are TRBV29-1 and TRBJ2-5, with 8 bases fitting TRBD2. The trim removed 5 bases at V and 5 bases at J, leaving 4 bases unmatched. The germline V gene has CDR1 SQVTM and CDR2 ANQGSEA. The length of the CDR3 is 12 residues. The CDR3 DNA is TGCAGCGTTCACGGGAGGGCGGAGACCCAGTACTTC. Protein: CSVHGRAETQYF.

At least ten counts were recorded for this clonotype. The chain couples TRBV10-3 to TRBJ2-5, with D hard to call. Trimming removed 4 bases at V and 2 bases at J, with 11 bases between. The CDR3 runs to 14 residues. Germline V CDR1 and CDR2: ENHRY, SYGVKD. CDR3 loop: CAISGARSQETQYF. For the CDR3, the DNA is TGTGCCATCAGTGGGGCCAGGAGTCAAGAGACCCAGTACTTC.

This clonotype was recorded many times. The chain carries TRBV12-3 or TRBV12-4 and TRBJ2-7; TRBD1 agrees at 8 bases. CDR3 length equals 15 residues. V shed 6 bases and J 2 bases; nucleotides not matched to a gene: 9. The CDR3 protein is CASRQTGTGAYEQYF. The CDR3 nucleotides are TGTGCCAGCAGACAAACCGGGACAGGAGCCTACGAGCAGTACTTC.

This clonotype was seen ten or more times. The chain has TRBV6-1 and TRBJ1-5, with TRBD1 matching 7 bases. CDR3 length equals 14 residues. The J segment lost 7 bases and the V segment lost 4 bases, leaving 7 bases of the junction unmatched. Germline CDR1 reads MNHNS; CDR2 reads SASEGT. CDR3 nucleotides: TGTGCCAGCAGTGCAACAGGGGCTGGACAGCCCCAGCATTTT. Translation gives CASSATGAGQPQHF.

Many counts were recorded for this clonotype. The chain employs TRBV11-2 and TRBJ2-5, with D hard to call. V was pared by 3 bases and J by 2 bases, with 10 bases between. This CDR3 comprises 14 residues. The germline CDR1 and CDR2 sequences are SGHAT and FQNNGV. This chain's CDR3 is CASSFSSPQETQYF. As DNA, the CDR3 is TGTGCCAGCAGCTTTTCCAGCCCTCAAGAGACCCAGTACTTC.